The present T cell receptor beta chain was sequenced within a study of blood T cell repertoires in COVID-19. Trimming took off 1 base at V and 2 bases at J, with 12 bases between the two ends. The CDR3 length is 16 residues. Germline V lookup: CDR1 SGHVS, CDR2 FNYEAQ. This clone was counted between two and nine times. Libraries were prepared by immunoSEQ multiplex PCR; TCRdb keeps only in-frame clonotypes and omits some of them. The sample consists of 150,000 to 200,000 clones, around 82% of them appearing once. Adults between about 18 and 95 years of age took part from some 25 US areas. The sequenced sample was PBMCs or T cells enriched from blood (not recorded which). The chain uses TRBV7-6 and TRBJ2-1; no definite D call. The clonotype originates from a woman aged 55 to 70 with acute COVID-19. This chain's CDR3 is CASSLGGPSTYNEQFF. CDR3 in DNA: TGTGCCAGCAGCTTAGGAGGCCCGAGTACCTACAATGAGCAGTTCTTC.